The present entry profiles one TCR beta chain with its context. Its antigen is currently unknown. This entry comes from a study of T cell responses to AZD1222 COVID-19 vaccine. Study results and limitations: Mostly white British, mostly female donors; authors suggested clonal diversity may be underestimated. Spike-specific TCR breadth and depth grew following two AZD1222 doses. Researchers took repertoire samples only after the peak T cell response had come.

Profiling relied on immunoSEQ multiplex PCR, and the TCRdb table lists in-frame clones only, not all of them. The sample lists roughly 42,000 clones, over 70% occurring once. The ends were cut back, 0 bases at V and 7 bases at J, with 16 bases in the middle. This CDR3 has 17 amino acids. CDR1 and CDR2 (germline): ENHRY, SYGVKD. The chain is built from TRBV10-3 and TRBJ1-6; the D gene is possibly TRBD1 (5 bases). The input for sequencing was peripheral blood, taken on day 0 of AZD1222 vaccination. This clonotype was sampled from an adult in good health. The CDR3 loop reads CAISESRGREGNSPLHF. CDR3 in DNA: TGTGCCATCAGTGAGTCGAGAGGCAGGGAGGGCAATTCACCCCTCCACTTT.